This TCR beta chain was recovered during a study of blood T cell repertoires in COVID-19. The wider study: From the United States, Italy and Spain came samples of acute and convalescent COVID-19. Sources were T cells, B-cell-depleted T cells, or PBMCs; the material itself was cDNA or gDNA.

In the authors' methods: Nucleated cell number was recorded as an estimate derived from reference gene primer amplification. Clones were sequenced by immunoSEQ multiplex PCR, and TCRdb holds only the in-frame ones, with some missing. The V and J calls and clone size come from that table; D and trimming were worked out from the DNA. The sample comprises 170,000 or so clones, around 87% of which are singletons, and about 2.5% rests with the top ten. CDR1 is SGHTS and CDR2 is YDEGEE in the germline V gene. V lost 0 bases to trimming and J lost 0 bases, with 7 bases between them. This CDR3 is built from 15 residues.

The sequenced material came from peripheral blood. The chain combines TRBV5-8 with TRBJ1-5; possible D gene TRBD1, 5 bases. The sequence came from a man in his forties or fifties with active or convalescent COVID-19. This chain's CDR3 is CASSLEGSSNQPQHF. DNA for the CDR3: TGTGCCAGCAGCTTGGAGGGGTCTAGCAATCAGCCCCAGCATTTT.